The present T cell receptor (beta chain) was sequenced within a study of technical replicates of blood from a few donors. The protocol was immunoSEQ multiplex PCR, while the TCRdb copy is restricted to in-frame clones and leaves out a portion. In the table there are 91,000 or so clones, roughly 96% of which are singletons. From germline, CDR1 is MDHEN and CDR2 SYDVKM. The CDR3 extends over 16 amino acids. V lost 8 bases, J lost 5 bases, and 15 bases stayed unmatched. The sequencing input was T cells isolated from PBMCs. This rearrangement joins TRBV28 to TRBJ2-7; 10 bases match TRBD2. The sequence was obtained from a human donor in good health. CDR3 residues: CASRQGLAGGSDEQYF. The CDR3 DNA reads as TGTGCCAGCCGACAGGGTTTAGCGGGGGGTAGCGACGAGCAGTACTTC. Full variable domain (missing parts from reference TRBV28 and TRBJ2-7): DVKVTQSSRYLVKRTGEKVFLECVQDMDHENMFWYRQDPGLGLRLIYFSYDVKMKEKGDIPEGYSVSREKKERFSLILESASTNQTSMYLCASRQGLAGGSDEQYFGPGTRLTVT.